The rows below give T cell receptor beta chains drawn from one sample of a study of T cells in Graves' hyperthyroidism and ophthalmopathy. In TCRdb, the multiplex PCR reads were re-called with MiXCR into one record per CDR3 protein. The data hold 530,000 or so distinct CDR3 sequences, with approximately 25% observed a single time. The sample taken for sequencing was blood. These receptors were taken from a woman aged 25 to 39 with Graves' ophthalmopathy. CDR3s leave out the opening cysteine and the closing phenylalanine or tryptophan. Fields, in order: CDR3 length, V gene, CDR3 protein.

len: 13; v_gene: TRBV12-3/TRBV12-4; CDR3aa: ASSPYSGGVYGYT
len: 14; v_gene: TRBV12-3/TRBV12-4; CDR3aa: ASCWGTGTNTGELF
len: 14; v_gene: TRBV20-1; CDR3aa: SANPPGLAARGTQY
len: 15; v_gene: TRBV7-3; CDR3aa: ASSLTSSGTGDYEQY
len: 14; v_gene: TRBV28; CDR3aa: ASSFRGPSGANVLT
len: 14; v_gene: TRBV7-2; CDR3aa: ASSPSDRVNTGELF
len: 11; v_gene: TRBV12-3/TRBV12-4; CDR3aa: ASAGTANQPQH
len: 15; v_gene: TRBV4-3; CDR3aa: ASSQDIIWDGPYEQY
len: 13; v_gene: TRBV30; CDR3aa: AWTSGQVGNQPQH
len: 12; v_gene: TRBV2; CDR3aa: ASRTGTGRSPLH
len: 12; v_gene: TRBV15; CDR3aa: ATSSVGGDYGYT
len: 11; v_gene: TRBV6-1; CDR3aa: ASSERVSYEQY
len: 12; v_gene: TRBV12-3/TRBV12-4; CDR3aa: ASTRLEGKGTQY
len: 15; v_gene: TRBV6-1; CDR3aa: ASSEPSGPPSGETQY